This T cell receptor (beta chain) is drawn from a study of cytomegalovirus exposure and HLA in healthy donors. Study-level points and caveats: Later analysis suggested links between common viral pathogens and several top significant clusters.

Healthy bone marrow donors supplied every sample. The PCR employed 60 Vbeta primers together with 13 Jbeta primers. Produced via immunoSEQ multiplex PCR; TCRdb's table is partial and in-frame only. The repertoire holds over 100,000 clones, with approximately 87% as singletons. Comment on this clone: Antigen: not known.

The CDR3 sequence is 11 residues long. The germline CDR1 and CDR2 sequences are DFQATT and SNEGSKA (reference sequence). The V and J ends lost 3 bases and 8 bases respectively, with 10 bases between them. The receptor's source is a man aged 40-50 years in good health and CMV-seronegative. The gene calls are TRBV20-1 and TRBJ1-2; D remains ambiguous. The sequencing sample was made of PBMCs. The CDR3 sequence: CSARGRYGYTF. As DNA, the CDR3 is TGCAGTGCTAGGGGGAGATACGGCTACACCTTC.